The source of this TCR beta chain is a study of Graves' ophthalmopathy and Graves' hyperthyroidism. Presentation of ophthalmopathy in the donors involved moderate-to-severe activity, CAS ≥3, NOSPECS ≥4 and a duration under 3 months. Symptoms, serum thyroxine and TRAb, thyroid ultrasound, and orbital computed tomography formed the diagnostic basis. Amplification of the TCR beta CDR3 regions used RNA transcripts (as template). Second-round multiplex PCR came after first-round RT-PCR with HTBI primers. TCRdb re-derived calls from the multiplex PCR reads in MiXCR, one entry per CDR3 protein. The sample carries 600,000 to 700,000 distinct CDR3 sequences, about two fifths recorded once. V gave up 6 bases and J gave up 0 bases; unmatched junction bases: 9. CDR3 length: 17 residues. Notes on the study in general: The 13-signature model separated ophthalmopathy from stable hyperthyroidism at 85% to 90% sensitivity and almost 83% specificity.

Worth noting for this clonotype: As yet, its antigen is unknown.

The sequencing input was peripheral blood. V is TRBV12-3 or TRBV12-4 and J is TRBJ1-4; 8 positions match TRBD1. The TCR was taken from an adult man with Graves' ophthalmopathy. CDR3 protein: CASRQPGQDPTNEKLFF. CDR3 nucleotide sequence: TGTGCCAGCAGACAGCCGGGACAGGATCCAACTAATGAAAAACTGTTTTTT.